These 25 T cell receptor beta chains were sequenced from one sample in a study of T-cell memory formation after mild COVID-19. TCRdb recomputed calls from the 5' RACE reads with MiXCR, one row per CDR3 protein. The sample includes 150,000 or so distinct CDR3 sequences, 13% to 15% of them seen just once. Sequenced input: PBMCs or a T cell subset sorted from them (not recorded which). These receptors all stem from an adult woman who had mild COVID-19 (a few samples of this study predate the infection). Cell type and time point are not known.

In this sample, this clonotype turned up a few times. The chain recombines TRBV3-1 with TRBJ1-5, with 7 nucleotides matching TRBD1. The germline gives CDR1 LGHDT, CDR2 YNNKEL (reference sequence). There are 14 residues in the CDR3. With V trimmed by 4 bases and J by 7 bases, 7 bases remained unmatched. The CDR3 DNA follows: TGTGCCAGCAGCCGCCGACAGGGTAACCAGCCCCAGCATTTT. This gives the protein CASSRRQGNQPQHF.

This clonotype appeared a few times. The rearrangement links TRBV12-3 or TRBV12-4 to TRBJ1-1; D might be TRBD1 (6 bases). The V end lost 6 bases, the J end lost 3 bases, and 11 bases lay between the germline ends. This CDR3 contains 13 residues. CDR3 bases: TGTGCCAGCAGGAATAACAGGGACACTGAAGCTTTCTTT. It codes for CASRNNRDTEAFF.

The V call is TRBV29-1, the J call TRBJ2-1, with 7 bases aligning to TRBD1. V trimming: 4 bases; J trimming: 9 bases; junction bases outside the gene matches: 9. Germline loops: CDR1 SQVTM, CDR2 ANQGSEA. CDR3 length: 13 residues. CDR3 residues: CSVGGQYEVEQFF. The CDR3 DNA sequence: TGCAGCGTTGGGGGACAGTACGAAGTTGAGCAGTTCTTC.

V and J are TRBV29-1 and TRBJ2-1; the D gene is possibly TRBD2 (6 bases). Looked up from germline, CDR1 is SQVTM and CDR2 is ANQGSEA. The V and J ends lost 8 bases and 9 bases respectively, with 26 bases between them. CDR3 length: 15 amino acids. The DNA for the CDR3 is TGCAGCTTTTTACCTAGGCGGGAATTTACCACTGAGCAGTTCTTC. It is translated as CSFLPRREFTTEQFF.

The table lists this clonotype with a few counts. This chain links TRBV20-1 with TRBJ2-7; maybe TRBD2 (5 bases). The germline V gene has CDR1 DFQATT and CDR2 SNEGSKA (reference sequence). The CDR3 contains 12 residues. Trimming cost V 3 bases and J 5 bases, with 11 bases left between them. CDR3 bases: TGCAGTGCTAGGGTGGGAGTCCACGAGCAGTACTTC. Protein: CSARVGVHEQYF.

V is TRBV7-9 and J is TRBJ2-1, with D perhaps assigned TRBD1 or TRBD2 (5 bases each). The CDR3 extends over 14 amino acids. Germline V lookup: CDR1 SEHNR, CDR2 FQNEAQ (reference sequence). The V end lost 5 bases, the J end lost 0 bases, and 8 bases lay between the germline ends. The CDR3 DNA sequence: TGTGCCAGCAGCCGAGGGGCCTCCTACAATGAGCAGTTCTTC. As protein: CASSRGASYNEQFF.

This clonotype was seen a handful of times. V and J are TRBV4-1 and TRBJ1-1; no clear D. Germline V CDR1 and CDR2: MGHRA, YSYEKL. CDR3 size: 13 residues. V lost 1 base and J lost 1, with 4 bases in between. CDR3: CASSQGRNTEAFF. The CDR3 nucleotides read TGCGCCAGCAGCCAAGGTCGGAACACTGAAGCTTTCTTT.

V usage is TRBV4-1 and J usage is TRBJ2-1; D not certain. The CDR3 consists of 13 residues. CDR1 and CDR2 from the germline V gene are MGHRA and YSYEKL. Trimming left V 2 bases short and J 8 bases short, with 10 bases between. CDR3 in amino acids: CASSQSFQDEQFF. For the CDR3, the DNA is TGCGCCAGCAGCCAATCCTTCCAAGATGAGCAGTTCTTC.

This sequence joins TRBV20-1 and TRBJ2-1; 11 bases are a match to TRBD2. Per the germline V gene, CDR1 is DFQATT and CDR2 is SNEGSKA (reference sequence). J lost 6 bases, V lost 4 bases, and 8 bases had no gene match. The CDR3 is 15 amino acids. CDR3 DNA: TGCAGTGCTATCAGACTAGCGGGGAACGTCAATGAGCAGTTCTTC. Translated, it gives CSAIRLAGNVNEQFF.

The gene calls are TRBV29-1 and TRBJ2-5; D is unresolved. Germline V gives CDR1 SQVTM, CDR2 ANQGSEA. The CDR3 runs to 11 residues. V was pared by 3 bases and J by 2 bases, with 4 bases between. The DNA of the CDR3 is TGCAGCGTTGACCCACAAGAGACCCAGTACTTC. Translation gives CSVDPQETQYF.

This clonotype was recorded a few times. V usage is TRBV7-9 and J usage is TRBJ1-1, with D perhaps matching TRBD1 (6 bases). The V gene's germline CDR1 is SEHNR and CDR2 FQNEAQ (reference sequence). V lost 10 bases, J lost 0 bases, and 18 bases lay in between. The CDR3 extends over 15 amino acids. As DNA, the CDR3 is TGTGCCATTTCCTGGGGGGCAGGCATGAACACTGAAGCTTTCTTT. As protein: CAISWGAGMNTEAFF.

The V call is TRBV6-5, the J call TRBJ1-1; 9 bases map to TRBD1. Unmatched junction bases numbered 8, after V lost 7 bases and J lost 5 bases. CDR3 length: 14 residues. Looked up from germline, CDR1 is MNHEY and CDR2 is SVGAGI. The CDR3 spells CASTPGTGNTEAFF. The CDR3 bases are TGTGCCAGCACCCCCGGGACAGGGAATACTGAAGCTTTCTTT.

This clonotype was seen only once. V and J are TRBV28 and TRBJ2-3; the match to TRBD2 covers 7 bases. With V trimmed by 4 bases and J by 3 bases, 4 bases remained unmatched. This CDR3 is built from 14 residues. CDR1 and CDR2 from the germline V gene are MDHEN and SYDVKM. The CDR3: CASSSHGRTDTQYF. CDR3 coding DNA: TGTGCCAGCAGTTCACACGGGAGGACAGATACGCAGTATTTT.

V usage is TRBV20-1 and J usage is TRBJ2-5; tentatively, D is TRBD2 (5 bases). V lost 5 bases, J lost 5 bases, and 6 bases lay in between. CDR1 and CDR2 from the germline V gene are DFQATT and SNEGSKA (reference sequence). This CDR3 contains 10 residues. The CDR3 nucleotides read TGCAGTGCTGGCGGGGAGACCCAGTACTTC. It specifies CSAGGETQYF.

The chain is built from TRBV12-3 or TRBV12-4 and TRBJ1-1; D unresolved. CDR3 size: 16 residues. Trimming removed 3 bases from V and 4 bases from J, with 18 bases in between. CDR3 protein: CASSFILNARFTEAFF. Written as DNA, the CDR3 is TGTGCCAGCAGTTTTATCCTCAACGCCCGGTTCACTGAAGCTTTCTTT.

This clonotype came up a few times. The V call is TRBV7-6, the J call TRBJ2-3; unclear D gene. CDR3 length equals 13 residues. Germline V lookup: CDR1 SGHVS, CDR2 FNYEAQ. Deletions cut 2 bases from V and 4 bases from J, with 7 bases between. CDR3 DNA sequence: TGTGCCAGCAGCTTATCCAGGCCAGATACGCAGTATTTT. Residues: CASSLSRPDTQYF.

This clonotype has only a few counts. This rearrangement joins TRBV10-3 to TRBJ1-5; D is undetermined. Germline V lookup: CDR1 ENHRY, CDR2 SYGVKD. This CDR3 has 9 residues. Deletions cut 9 bases from V and 7 bases from J, with 4 bases between. The CDR3 DNA follows: TGTGCCATAGGGCAGCCCCAGCATTTT. The encoded protein is CAIGQPQHF.

The sample holds many counts of this clonotype. The V gene is TRBV5-1, the J gene TRBJ2-3, with 12 bases fitting TRBD2. The V segment lost 3 bases and the J segment 0 bases; nucleotides outside the gene matches: 5. Germline V gene lookup returns CDR1 SGHRS and CDR2 YFSETQ. This CDR3 is built from 17 residues. This CDR3 is CASSSGTSGPSTDTQYF. CDR3 DNA sequence: TGCGCCAGCAGCTCTGGGACTAGCGGGCCTAGCACAGATACGCAGTATTTT.

V is TRBV30 and J is TRBJ2-3; D is possibly TRBD1 (5 bases). Looked up from germline, CDR1 is GTSNPN and CDR2 is SVGIG (reference sequence). This CDR3 spans 14 amino acids. V was pared by 0 bases and J by 2 bases, with 9 bases between. CDR3 DNA: TGTGCCTGGAGTGTAGACAGTTACACAGATACGCAGTATTTT. It specifies CAWSVDSYTDTQYF.

The rearrangement uses TRBV5-1 and TRBJ1-2; D remains ambiguous. The length of the CDR3 is 13 residues. Germline CDR1 SGHRS, CDR2 YFSETQ. V was cut by 0 bases and J by 4 bases, with 7 bases left in between. The CDR3 DNA follows: TGCGCCAGCAGCTTGGAAGCCACCTATGGCTACACCTTC. This encodes CASSLEATYGYTF. The complete variable domain, with remaining parts taken from reference TRBV5-1 and TRBJ1-2, reads KAGVTQTPRYLIKTRGQQVTLSCSPISGHRSVSWYQQTPGQGLQFLFEYFSETQRNKGNFPGRFSGRQFSNSRSEMNVSTLELGDSALYLCASSLEATYGYTFGSGTRLTVV.

This clonotype was observed a few times. V gene TRBV6-6 combines with J gene TRBJ2-7; tentatively, D is TRBD1 or TRBD2 (6 bases each). The CDR3 spans 15 residues. Germline lookup yields CDR1 MNHNY and CDR2 SVGAGI (reference sequence). V dropped 2 bases and J dropped 6 bases, with 17 bases sitting between them. The chain's CDR3 is CASSYPRGAESEQYF. CDR3 sequence (DNA): TGTGCCAGCAGTTACCCGAGGGGGGCGGAATCCGAGCAGTACTTC.

This clonotype was recorded a few times. The rearrangement joins TRBV15 to TRBJ2-7; the D is unclear. The germline V gene has CDR1 LNHNV and CDR2 YYDKDF (reference sequence). CDR3 length: 13 amino acids. With 3 bases removed from V and 1 base from J, the gap between germline ends came to 7 bases. The CDR3 nucleotides are TGTGCCACCAGCAGGGGCGCATCCTACGAGCAGTACTTC. It translates to CATSRGASYEQYF.

This clonotype turned up a few times. This rearrangement joins TRBV29-1 to TRBJ1-4, with TRBD1 as a possible D gene (6 bases). The V end was cut by 7 bases, the J end by 6 bases, with 15 bases between. CDR3 length equals 13 residues. Looked up from germline, CDR1 is SQVTM and CDR2 is ANQGSEA. The CDR3 spells CSARGGLDEKLFF. The CDR3 bases are TGCAGCGCGAGGGGGGGCTTGGATGAAAAACTGTTTTTT. Variable domain in full (rest from reference TRBV29-1 and TRBJ1-4): SAVISQKPSRDICQRGTSLTIQCQVDSQVTMMFWYRQQPGQSLTLIATANQGSEATYESGFVIDKFPISRPNLTFSTLTVSNMSPEDSSIYLCSARGGLDEKLFFGSGTQLSVL.

V gene TRBV5-5 combines with J gene TRBJ2-3, with 7 bases identical to TRBD2. Germline lookup yields CDR1 SGHKS and CDR2 YYEKEE (reference sequence). The CDR3 loop spans 15 amino acids. The trim removed 4 bases at V and 3 bases at J, leaving 8 bases unmatched. The CDR3 DNA reads as TGTGCCAGCAGCGAAGCGGGACTAATTACAGATACGCAGTATTTT. It codes for CASSEAGLITDTQYF.

The chain carries TRBV12-3 or TRBV12-4 and TRBJ2-3; D is perhaps TRBD1 or TRBD2 (6 bases each). This CDR3 is 18 amino acids long. Trimming shortened V by 1 base and J by 4 bases, and 21 bases separated the two germline ends. CDR3 bases: TGTGCCAGCAGTTTAGACCAGCTGGGGGGCCGAGGGTCAGATACGCAGTATTTT. It specifies CASSLDQLGGRGSDTQYF.